Listed below are T cell receptor beta chains from one sample, sequenced in a study of blood T cell repertoires in COVID-19. Profiled with immunoSEQ multiplex PCR; TCRdb holds only in-frame clones, not every one. In the table there are 120,000 to 150,000 clones, around 84% of which are singletons. Sequencing used peripheral blood. These receptor sequences come from a man aged 55 to 70 with active or convalescent COVID-19. CDR3s include the opening cysteine and the closing phenylalanine or tryptophan. D genes are given only for firm matches. Clone size, where shown, is once, few, many, or a class for clones that have expanded.

abundance,d_gene,v_gene,j_gene,CDR3aa,CDR3nt
.,TRBD1,TRBV18,TRBJ1-5,CASSPDRGGEQPQHF,TGTGCCAGCTCACCCGACAGGGGTGGAGAACAGCCCCAGCATTTT
.,TRBD1,TRBV19,TRBJ1-6,CASSRGQGGSYNSPLHF,TGTGCCAGTAGTCGTGGACAGGGAGGATCCTATAATTCACCCCTCCACTTT
.,.,TRBV9,TRBJ2-1,CASSVGPSLATGHEQFF,TGTGCCAGCAGCGTAGGCCCCTCGCTAGCTACTGGGCATGAGCAGTTCTTC
.,TRBD1,TRBV19,TRBJ1-2,CASSQGAGGYTF,TGTGCCAGTAGCCAGGGGGCGGGAGGCTACACCTTC
.,.,TRBV14,TRBJ1-3,CASSQLNTIYF,TGTGCCAGCAGCCAACTAAACACCATATATTTT
few,TRBD1,TRBV3-1/TRBV3-2,TRBJ1-1,CASSLGQGSTEAFF,TGTGCCAGCAGCCTCGGACAGGGAAGCACTGAAGCTTTCTTT
.,.,TRBV19,TRBJ2-1,CASSMFGRGGDNEQFF,TGTGCCAGTAGTATGTTTGGCAGGGGTGGTGACAATGAGCAGTTCTTC
.,.,TRBV5-1,TRBJ1-6,CASSLAGARSSPLHF,TGCGCCAGCAGCTTGGCGGGAGCACGGTCTTCACCCCTCCACTTT
.,TRBD1,TRBV18,TRBJ1-1,CASSPQGENTEAFF,TGTGCCAGCTCACCCCAGGGGGAGAACACTGAAGCTTTCTTT
.,TRBD1,TRBV5-1,TRBJ2-5,CASSTPTGGETQYF,TGCGCCAGCAGCACCCCGACAGGGGGCGAGACCCAGTACTTC
.,TRBD2,TRBV4-1,TRBJ2-3,CASSQEAPPIAGDGDTQYF,TGCGCCAGCAGCCAAGAGGCGCCCCCTATAGCGGGAGATGGAGATACGCAGTATTTT
.,.,TRBV7-5,TRBJ1-4,CVRSLSPGQGKTANEKLFF,TGTGTCAGAAGCTTATCCCCGGGACAGGGAAAAACAGCCAATGAAAAACTGTTTTTT
.,TRBD2,TRBV9,TRBJ2-3,CASSGPPSGSPPDTQYF,TGTGCCAGCAGCGGTCCACCTAGCGGGAGCCCCCCAGATACGCAGTATTTT
.,TRBD2,TRBV6-2/TRBV6-3,TRBJ2-7,CASSYVRLAGVSYEQYF,TGTGCCAGCAGTTACGTTCGCCTAGCGGGGGTCTCCTACGAGCAGTACTTC
.,.,TRBV24-1,TRBJ2-5,CATSPRRGTTGLYQETQYF,TGTGCCACCAGCCCCCGGAGGGGTACGACAGGGCTGTACCAAGAGACCCAGTACTTC
.,.,TRBV28,TRBJ1-5,CASTLEGGNQPQHF,TGTGCCAGCACCCTAGAGGGGGGCAATCAGCCCCAGCATTTT